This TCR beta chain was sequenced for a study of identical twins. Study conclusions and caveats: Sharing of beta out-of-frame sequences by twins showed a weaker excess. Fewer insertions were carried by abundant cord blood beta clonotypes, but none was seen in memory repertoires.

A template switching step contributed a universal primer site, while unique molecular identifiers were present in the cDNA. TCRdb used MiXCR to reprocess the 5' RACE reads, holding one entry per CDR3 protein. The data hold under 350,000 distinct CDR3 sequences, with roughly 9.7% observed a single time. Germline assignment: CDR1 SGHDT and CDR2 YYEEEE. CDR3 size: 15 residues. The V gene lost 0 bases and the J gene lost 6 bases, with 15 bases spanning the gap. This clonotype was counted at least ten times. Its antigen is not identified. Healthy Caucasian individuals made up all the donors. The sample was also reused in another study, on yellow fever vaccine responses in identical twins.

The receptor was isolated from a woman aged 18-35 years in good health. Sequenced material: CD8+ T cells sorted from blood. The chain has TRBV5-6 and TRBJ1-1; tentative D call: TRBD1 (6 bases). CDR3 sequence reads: CASSLVGQGISEAFF. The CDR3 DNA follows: TGTGCCAGCAGCTTGGTAGGCCAGGGGATTTCTGAAGCTTTCTTT.